This T cell receptor beta chain derives from a study of identical twins. The V gene lost 2 bases and the J gene lost 10 bases, with 15 bases spanning the gap. The CDR3 is 14 amino acids. Per germline, CDR1 SGHTA and CDR2 FQGTGA. TCRdb reprocessed the 5' RACE reads via MiXCR and lists one record per CDR3 protein. The sample has approximately 240,000 distinct CDR3 sequences, 11% to 15% seen once. The sample was memory (CD45RO+) T cells sorted from blood. The TCR originated in a young woman in good health. This chain connects TRBV7-3 to TRBJ2-1, with a weak D call TRBD2 (6 bases). Here the CDR3 reads CASSLGGLLKEQFF. Written as DNA, the CDR3 is TGTGCCAGCAGCTTAGGGGGACTGCTAAAGGAGCAGTTCTTC.